This TCR beta chain was sequenced for a study of T cell responses to AZD1222 COVID-19 vaccine. Findings and limits, study-wide: Nearly half of unique spike-specific TCRs reportedly avoided B.1.351 and B.1.1.7 mutated regions. Dominant CD4 TCR responses targeted spike regions 160-218 and 743-854.

In the case of this clone: Its antigen is still unknown.

CDR3 size: 13 residues. In germline, CDR1 is SQVTM, CDR2 ANQGSEA. V was pared by 6 bases and J by 3 bases, with 14 bases between. Assay used: immunoSEQ multiplex PCR; TCRdb lists only in-frame clones, some missing. The repertoire has 85,000 to 130,000 clones, approximately 90% of them found once; the top ten carry roughly 20%. This sequence joins TRBV29-1 and TRBJ1-1, with TRBD1 as a possible D gene (6 bases). The sample consisted of peripheral blood, taken on day 0 of AZD1222 vaccination. The TCR was taken from an adult in good health. CDR3 in DNA: TGCAGCGTGGTCGACAGGTTAGACACTGAAGCTTTCTTT. Translated, it gives CSVVDRLDTEAFF.